This T cell receptor beta chain was captured in a study of CD8+ T cells in alopecia areata. This CDR3 comprises 15 residues. Trimming removed 5 bases from V and 3 bases from J; junction bases left unmatched: 5. CDR1 and CDR2 from the germline V gene are NNHDY and SYVADS. Notes on this clone: Any gene name here is a mouse gene name. The read falls 4 residues short of the CDR3 end, and the missing part is taken from the germline J gene.

Pooled cells of cutaneous lymph node origin were sorted on CD4, CD8alpha, NKG2D, NKG2ACE and other markers. Sequencing used cDNA as its template, made by extracting RNA and reverse transcribing it. Sequenced by immunoSEQ multiplex PCR; TCRdb stores in-frame clones only, minus some. This sample comprises 290,000 or so clones, none seen once only. The clonotype comes from a C3H/HeJ mouse with alopecia areata. For this strain, the MHC haplotype corresponds to H2-k. Input material: CD4+ T cells sorted from a lymph node. J is TRBJ2-1 and V is TRBV13-3; 10 bases map to TRBD1. The sequenced part of the CDR3 DNA is TGTGCCAGCAGAGGACAGGGGGGAACCTATGCT. Amino acid sequence: CASRGQGGTYA. In full, the CDR3 reads CASRGQGGTYAEQFF.